The present entry profiles one TCR beta chain with its context. The antigen is undetermined. The sample comes from a study of T cells after yellow fever vaccination. Findings of the study overall: A minor fraction of clonotypes spanned both CD4 and CD8 compartments.

TCRdb re-called the 5' RACE reads with MiXCR, one entry per CDR3 protein. The sample shows more than 350,000 distinct CDR3 sequences, 11% of them seen only once. CDR3 length: 13 amino acids. CDR1 and CDR2 (germline): MNHEY, SMNVEV (reference sequence). The ends were cut back, 3 bases at V and 4 bases at J, with 9 bases in the middle. The J gene is TRBJ2-5, the V gene TRBV27; D ambiguous. This material consisted of PBMCs, taken on the day of the first yellow fever vaccination. This clonotype was sampled from a man younger than 35 who received the YFV17D yellow fever vaccine. The CDR3 DNA is TGTGCCAGCAGTTTCTGGAAGGGAGAGACCCAGTACTTC. Encoded protein: CASSFWKGETQYF.